This T cell receptor beta chain is drawn from a study of blood T cell repertoires in COVID-19. CDR3 size: 16 residues. Germline V lookup: CDR1 SGHTA, CDR2 FQGNSA. V was clipped by 3 bases and J by 3 bases, with 15 bases between them. Some clones are missing from TCRdb's copy, which holds only in-frame ones; the method was immunoSEQ multiplex PCR. Of 200,000 to 250,000 clones in the sample, about 83% are singletons; the top ten hold 9% to 15%. The chain links TRBV7-2 to TRBJ2-4, with D tentatively TRBD1 (5 bases). This sequence was found in an elderly man with acute or convalescent COVID-19. Sequencing used peripheral blood. The CDR3 nucleotides are TGTGCCAGCAGCTTCGGTGGAAGGCAGGGCAAAAACATTCAGTACTTC. Its translation is CASSFGGRQGKNIQYF.